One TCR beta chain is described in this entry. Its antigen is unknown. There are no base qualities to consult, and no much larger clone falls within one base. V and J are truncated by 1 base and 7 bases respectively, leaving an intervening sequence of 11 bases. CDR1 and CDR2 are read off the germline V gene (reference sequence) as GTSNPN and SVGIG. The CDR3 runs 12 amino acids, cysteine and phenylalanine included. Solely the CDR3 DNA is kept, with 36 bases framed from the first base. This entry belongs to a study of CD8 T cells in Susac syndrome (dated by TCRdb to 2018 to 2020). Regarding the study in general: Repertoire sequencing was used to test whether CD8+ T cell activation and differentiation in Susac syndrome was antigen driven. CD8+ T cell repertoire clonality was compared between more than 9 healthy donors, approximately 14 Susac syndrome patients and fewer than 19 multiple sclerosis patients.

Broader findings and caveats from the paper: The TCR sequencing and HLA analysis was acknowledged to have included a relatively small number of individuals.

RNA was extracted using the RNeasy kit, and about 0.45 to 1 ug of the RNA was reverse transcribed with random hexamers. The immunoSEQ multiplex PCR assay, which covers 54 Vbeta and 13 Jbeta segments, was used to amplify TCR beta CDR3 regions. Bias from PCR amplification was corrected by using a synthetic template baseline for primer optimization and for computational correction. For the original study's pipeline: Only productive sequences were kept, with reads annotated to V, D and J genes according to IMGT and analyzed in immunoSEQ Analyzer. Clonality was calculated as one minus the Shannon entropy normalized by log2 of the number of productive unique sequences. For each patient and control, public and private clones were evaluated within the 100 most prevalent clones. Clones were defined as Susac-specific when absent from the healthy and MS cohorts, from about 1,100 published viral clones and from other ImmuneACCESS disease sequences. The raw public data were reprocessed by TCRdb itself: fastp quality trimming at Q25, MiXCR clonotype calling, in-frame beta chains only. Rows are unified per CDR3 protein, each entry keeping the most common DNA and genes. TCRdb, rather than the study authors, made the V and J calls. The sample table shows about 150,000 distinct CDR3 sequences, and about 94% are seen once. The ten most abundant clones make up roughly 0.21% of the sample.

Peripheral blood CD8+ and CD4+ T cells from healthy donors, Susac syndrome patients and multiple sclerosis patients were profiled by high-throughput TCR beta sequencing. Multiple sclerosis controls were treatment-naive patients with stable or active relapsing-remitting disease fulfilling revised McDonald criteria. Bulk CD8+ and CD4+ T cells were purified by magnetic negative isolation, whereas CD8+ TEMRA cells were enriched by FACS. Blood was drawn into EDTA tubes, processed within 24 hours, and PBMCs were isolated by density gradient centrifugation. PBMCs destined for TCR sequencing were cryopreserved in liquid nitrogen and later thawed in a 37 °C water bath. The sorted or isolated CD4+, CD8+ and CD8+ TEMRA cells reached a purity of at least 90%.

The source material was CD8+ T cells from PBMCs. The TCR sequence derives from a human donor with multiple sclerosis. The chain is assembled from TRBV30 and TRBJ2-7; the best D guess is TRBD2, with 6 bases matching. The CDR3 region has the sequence CAWSEGGLEQYF. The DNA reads TGTGCCTGGAGTGAGGGAGGACTGGAGCAGTACTTC.